This TCR beta chain was profiled in a study of blood T cell repertoires in COVID-19. At the level of the study: Samples representing acute and convalescent COVID-19 were sourced from the United States, Italy and Spain. PBMCs, B-cell-depleted T cells, or T cells were the source of the cDNA or gDNA that made up the material.

The authors' processing: Estimation of nucleated cell counts was performed using reference gene primer amplification. This table comes from immunoSEQ multiplex PCR, and its TCRdb copy is limited to in-frame clones, with some not included. V and J calls and clone size are those listed in that table; D and trimming were worked out from the DNA. This table has about 500,000 clones, roughly nine tenths appearing once. Enrollment of patients from Seattle took place during active infection, with longitudinal follow-up. Sequencing was performed on peripheral blood. This TCR derives from a man aged 18 to 30 with COVID-19, enrolled during active disease.

CDR3 bases: TGCAGCGTGGGGGCAGGTAGAGATCAGCCCCAGCATTTT. It is translated as CSVGAGRDQPQHF. V and J are TRBV29-1 and TRBJ1-5, with D perhaps TRBD1 (6 bases). V was shortened by 6 bases and J by 5 bases, with 14 bases between the two germline ends. CDR1 and CDR2 (germline): SQVTM, ANQGSEA. The CDR3 is made up of 13 amino acids.